This TCR beta chain was sequenced for a study of shared clonotypes between healthy human individuals. Sequencing used immunoSEQ multiplex PCR; TCRdb keeps in-frame clones, though not all of them. The table records about 2.3 million clones, approximately 95% of them present only once. On this clone itself: As yet, its antigen is unknown.

Study conclusions and caveats: Larger estimated richness was generally seen in naive subsets than in memory subsets.

Sequenced input: naive CD4+ T cells from PBMCs. Documented subset: CD45RA+ positively selected. This clonotype was sampled from a man aged 18 to 30 in good health. Some clones in this sample may be carry-over from other donors' samples.

CDR3 DNA: TGTGCCAGCAGCACAGGCCCCAGTATTACTAATGAAAAACTGTTTTTT. It is translated as CASSTGPSITNEKLFF. The rearrangement uses TRBV28 and TRBJ1-4; TRBD1 is a possible D gene (5 bases). The V end lost 6 bases, the J end lost 2 bases, and 16 bases lay between the germline ends. Germline V lookup: CDR1 MDHEN, CDR2 SYDVKM. CDR3 length: 16 amino acids. Looking up the rest from reference TRBV28 and TRBJ1-4 gives the full variable domain: DVKVTQSSRYLVKRTGEKVFLECVQDMDHENMFWYRQDPGLGLRLIYFSYDVKMKEKGDIPEGYSVSREKKERFSLILESASTNQTSMYLCASSTGPSITNEKLFFGSGTQLSVL.